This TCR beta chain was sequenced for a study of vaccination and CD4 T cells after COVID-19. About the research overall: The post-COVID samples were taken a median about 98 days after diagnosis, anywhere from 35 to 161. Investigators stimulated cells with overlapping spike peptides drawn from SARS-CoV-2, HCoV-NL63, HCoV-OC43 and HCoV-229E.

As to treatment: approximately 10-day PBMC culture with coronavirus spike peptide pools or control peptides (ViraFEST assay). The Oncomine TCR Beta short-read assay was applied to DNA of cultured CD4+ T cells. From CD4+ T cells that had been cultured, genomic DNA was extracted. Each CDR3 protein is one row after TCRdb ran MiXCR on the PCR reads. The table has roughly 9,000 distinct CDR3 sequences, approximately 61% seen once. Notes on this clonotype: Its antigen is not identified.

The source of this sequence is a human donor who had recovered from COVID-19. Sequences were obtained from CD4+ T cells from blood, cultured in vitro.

CDR3 sequence (DNA): TGTGCCAGCACAACCGCGGGAGTAAACTATGGCTACACCTTC. This codes for CASTTAGVNYGYTF. The rearrangement uses TRBV6-1 and TRBJ1-2; no definite D call. This CDR3 has 14 amino acids. CDR1 is MNHNS and CDR2 is SASEGT in the germline V gene. Between the trimmed V and J ends, which lost 7 bases and 2 bases, there was a span of 14 bases.